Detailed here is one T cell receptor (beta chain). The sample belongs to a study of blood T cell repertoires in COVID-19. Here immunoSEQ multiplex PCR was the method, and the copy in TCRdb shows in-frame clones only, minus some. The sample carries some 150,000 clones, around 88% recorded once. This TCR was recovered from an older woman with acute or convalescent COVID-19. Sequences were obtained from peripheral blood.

CDR3 in amino acids: CASSLVSYTDTQYF. Written as DNA, the CDR3 is TGTGCCAGCAGCTTAGTTTCCTACACAGATACGCAGTATTTT. The chain employs TRBV7-2 and TRBJ2-3; D is unresolved. This CDR3 has 14 residues. Germline loops: CDR1 SGHTA, CDR2 FQGNSA. The V end was cut by 1 base, the J end by 2 bases, with 7 bases between. Together with reference TRBV7-2 and TRBJ2-3, the CDR3 gives the full variable domain: GAGVSQSPSNKVTEKGKDVELRCDPISGHTALYWYRQSLGQGLEFLIYFQGNSAPDKSGLPSDRFSAERTGGSVSTLTIQRTQQEDSAVYLCASSLVSYTDTQYFGPGTRLTVL.